The subject of this entry is one TCR beta chain. A clone one base away is much larger, so this may be a read error. This sample is part of a study of regulatory T cells in long-lasting Graves disease. Sequencing libraries for TCR beta were prepared with iRepertoire HTBI primers and Arm-PCR of CDR3 regions. From the multiplex PCR reads, TCRdb called clonotypes with MiXCR, one entry per CDR3 protein. The sample shows around 500,000 distinct CDR3 sequences, 13% of them seen only once. Germline V gene data show CDR1 as SNHLY and CDR2 as FYNNEI. The V and J ends lost 10 bases and 1 base respectively, with 15 bases between them. The CDR3 is 14 residues long. Time point of the sample: newly diagnosed GD, antithyroid drugs for less than 3 months. Extracted PBMC RNA gave rise to the TCR library. These data were also filed under a second study, of T cells in Graves' hyperthyroidism and ophthalmopathy.

The chain uses TRBV2 and TRBJ2-3, with D unclear. The receptor comes from a man aged 25 to 40 with Graves disease. This specimen consisted of peripheral blood mononuclear cells (PBMCs), obtained at new diagnosis, from a patient treated with antithyroid drugs. The CDR3 loop reads CANSLVSRTDTQYF. The CDR3 DNA reads as TGTGCCAACAGCTTGGTCAGCCGCACAGATACGCAGTATTTT.